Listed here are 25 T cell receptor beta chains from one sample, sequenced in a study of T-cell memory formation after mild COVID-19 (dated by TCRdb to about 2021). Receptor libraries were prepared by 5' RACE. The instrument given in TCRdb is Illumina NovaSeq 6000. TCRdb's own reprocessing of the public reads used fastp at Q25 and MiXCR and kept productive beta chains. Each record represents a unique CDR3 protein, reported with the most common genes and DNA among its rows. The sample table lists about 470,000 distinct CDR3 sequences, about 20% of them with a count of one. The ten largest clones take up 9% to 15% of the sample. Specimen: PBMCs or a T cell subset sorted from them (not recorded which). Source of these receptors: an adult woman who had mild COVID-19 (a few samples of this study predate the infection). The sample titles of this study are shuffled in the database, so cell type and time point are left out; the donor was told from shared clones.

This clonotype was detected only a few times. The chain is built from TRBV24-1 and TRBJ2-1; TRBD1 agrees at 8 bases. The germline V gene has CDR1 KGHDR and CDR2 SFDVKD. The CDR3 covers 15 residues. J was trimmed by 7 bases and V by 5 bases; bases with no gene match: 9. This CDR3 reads CATSAPDRARNEQFF. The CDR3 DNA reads TGTGCCACCAGTGCCCCGGACAGGGCCCGGAATGAGCAGTTCTTC.

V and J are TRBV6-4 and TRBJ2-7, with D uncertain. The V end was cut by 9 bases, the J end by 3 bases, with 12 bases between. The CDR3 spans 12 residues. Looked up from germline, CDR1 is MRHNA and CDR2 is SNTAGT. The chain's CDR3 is CAREVLYYEQYF. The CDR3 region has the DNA TGTGCCAGAGAGGTTCTGTACTACGAGCAGTACTTC.

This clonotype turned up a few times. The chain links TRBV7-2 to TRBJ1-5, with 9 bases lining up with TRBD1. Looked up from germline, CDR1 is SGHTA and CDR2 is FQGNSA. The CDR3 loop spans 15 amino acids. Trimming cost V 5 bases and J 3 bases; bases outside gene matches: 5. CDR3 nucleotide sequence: TGTGCCAGCAGCGAAGGGACAGGGAACAATCAGCCCCAGCATTTT. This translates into CASSEGTGNNQPQHF.

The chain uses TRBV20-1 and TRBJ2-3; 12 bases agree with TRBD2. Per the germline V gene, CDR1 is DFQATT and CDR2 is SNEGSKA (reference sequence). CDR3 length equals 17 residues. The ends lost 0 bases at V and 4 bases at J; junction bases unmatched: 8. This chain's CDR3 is CSARDPPSGRGPDTQYF. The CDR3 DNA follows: TGCAGTGCTAGAGATCCCCCTAGCGGGAGGGGTCCAGATACGCAGTATTTT.

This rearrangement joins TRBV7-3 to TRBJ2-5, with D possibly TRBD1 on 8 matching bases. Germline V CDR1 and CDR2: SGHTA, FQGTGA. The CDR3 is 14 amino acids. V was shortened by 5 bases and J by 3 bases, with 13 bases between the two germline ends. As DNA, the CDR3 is TGTGCCAGCAGCGCAACAGGGGGGGAAGAGACCCAGTACTTC. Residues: CASSATGGEETQYF.

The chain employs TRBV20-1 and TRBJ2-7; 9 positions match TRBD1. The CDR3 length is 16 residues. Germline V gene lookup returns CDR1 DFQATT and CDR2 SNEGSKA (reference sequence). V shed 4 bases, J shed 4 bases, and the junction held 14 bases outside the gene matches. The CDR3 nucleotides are TGCAGTGCTAAGGCCTTCAACAGGGGGCCTGGATACGAGCAGTACTTC. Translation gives CSAKAFNRGPGYEQYF.

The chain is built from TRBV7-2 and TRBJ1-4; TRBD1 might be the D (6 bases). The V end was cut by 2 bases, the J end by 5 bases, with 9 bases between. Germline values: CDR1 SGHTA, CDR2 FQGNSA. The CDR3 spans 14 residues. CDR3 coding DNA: TGTGCCAGCAGCTTAAGGGGGTTGAATGAAAAACTGTTTTTT. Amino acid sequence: CASSLRGLNEKLFF.

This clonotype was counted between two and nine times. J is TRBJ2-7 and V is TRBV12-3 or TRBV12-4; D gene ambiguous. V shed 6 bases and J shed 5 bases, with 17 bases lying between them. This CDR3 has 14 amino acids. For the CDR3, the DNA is TGTGCCAGCAGCCGTACCGGGCGTGGGGACGAGCAGTACTTC. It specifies CASSRTGRGDEQYF.

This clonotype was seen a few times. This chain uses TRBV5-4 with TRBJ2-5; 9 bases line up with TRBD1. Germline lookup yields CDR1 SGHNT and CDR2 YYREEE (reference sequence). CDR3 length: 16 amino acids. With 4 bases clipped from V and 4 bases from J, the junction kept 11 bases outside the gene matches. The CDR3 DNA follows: TGTGCCAGCAGCCATCGGACAGGGGCGGAGGGAGAGACCCAGTACTTC. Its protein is CASSHRTGAEGETQYF.

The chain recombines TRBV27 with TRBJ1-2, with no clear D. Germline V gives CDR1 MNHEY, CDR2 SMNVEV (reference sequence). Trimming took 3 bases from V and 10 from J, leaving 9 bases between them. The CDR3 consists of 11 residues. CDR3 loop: CASSFGGIYTF. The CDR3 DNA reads TGTGCCAGCAGTTTCGGTGGTATCTACACCTTC.

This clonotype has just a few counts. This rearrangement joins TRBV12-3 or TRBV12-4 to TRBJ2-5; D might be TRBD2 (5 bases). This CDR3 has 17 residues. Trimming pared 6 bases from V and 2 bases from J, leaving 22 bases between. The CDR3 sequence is CASSLLASGPAQETQYF. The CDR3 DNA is TGTGCCAGCAGCCTGCTAGCCTCGGGTCCAGCTCAAGAGACCCAGTACTTC.

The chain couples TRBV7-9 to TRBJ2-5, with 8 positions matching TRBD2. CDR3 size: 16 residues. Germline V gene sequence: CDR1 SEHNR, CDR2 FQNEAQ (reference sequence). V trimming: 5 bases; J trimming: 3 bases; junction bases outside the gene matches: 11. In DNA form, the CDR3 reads TGTGCCAGCAGCCCCTCGGCGGGGGGCGCTAAAGAGACCCAGTACTTC. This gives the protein CASSPSAGGAKETQYF.

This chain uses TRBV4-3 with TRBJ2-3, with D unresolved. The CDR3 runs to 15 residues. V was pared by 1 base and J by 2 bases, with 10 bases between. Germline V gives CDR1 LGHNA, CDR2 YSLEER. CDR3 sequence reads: CASSQALSTTDTQYF. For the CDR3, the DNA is TGCGCCAGCAGCCAAGCATTATCGACCACAGATACGCAGTATTTT.

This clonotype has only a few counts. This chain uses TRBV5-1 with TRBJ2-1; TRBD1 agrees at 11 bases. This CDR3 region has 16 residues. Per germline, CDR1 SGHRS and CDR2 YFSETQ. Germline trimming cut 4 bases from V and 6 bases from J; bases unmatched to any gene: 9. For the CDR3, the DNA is TGCGCCAGCAGCCCCGGTGGGACAGGGGGGAGCAATGAGCAGTTCTTC. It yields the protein CASSPGGTGGSNEQFF.

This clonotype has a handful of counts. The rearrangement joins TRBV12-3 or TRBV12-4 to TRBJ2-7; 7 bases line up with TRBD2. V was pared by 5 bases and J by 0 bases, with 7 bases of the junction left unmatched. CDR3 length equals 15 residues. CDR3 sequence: CASSTTSALSYEQYF. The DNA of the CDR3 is TGTGCCAGCAGTACTACTAGCGCCCTCTCCTACGAGCAGTACTTC.

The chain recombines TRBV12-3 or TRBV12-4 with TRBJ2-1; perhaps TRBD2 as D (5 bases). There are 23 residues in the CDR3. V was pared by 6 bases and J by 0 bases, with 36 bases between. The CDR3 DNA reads TGTGCCAGCAGCCCCGGTTTAGGTCGGCCCAGCGGTGAGGGTTCAGGCTCCTACAATGAGCAGTTCTTC. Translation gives CASSPGLGRPSGEGSGSYNEQFF.

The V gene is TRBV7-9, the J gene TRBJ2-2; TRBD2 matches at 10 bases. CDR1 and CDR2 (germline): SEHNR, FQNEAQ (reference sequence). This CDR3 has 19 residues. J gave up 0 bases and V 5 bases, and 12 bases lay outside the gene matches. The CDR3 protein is CASSPRTSGPAPNTGELFF. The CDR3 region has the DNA TGTGCCAGCAGCCCCCGGACTAGCGGACCCGCCCCGAACACCGGGGAGCTGTTTTTT.

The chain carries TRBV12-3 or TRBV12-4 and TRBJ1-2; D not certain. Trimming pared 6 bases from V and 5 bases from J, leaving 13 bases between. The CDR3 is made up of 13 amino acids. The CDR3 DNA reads TGTGCCAGCAGCCCCGCGAGTGGTTATGGCTACACCTTC. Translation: CASSPASGYGYTF.

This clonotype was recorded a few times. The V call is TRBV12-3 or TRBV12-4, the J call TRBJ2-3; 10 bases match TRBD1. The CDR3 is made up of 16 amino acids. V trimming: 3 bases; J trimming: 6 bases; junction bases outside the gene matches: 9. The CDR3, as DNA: TGTGCCAGCAGTTTGGGGGGGACAGGGGCCATGGATACGCAGTATTTT. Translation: CASSLGGTGAMDTQYF.

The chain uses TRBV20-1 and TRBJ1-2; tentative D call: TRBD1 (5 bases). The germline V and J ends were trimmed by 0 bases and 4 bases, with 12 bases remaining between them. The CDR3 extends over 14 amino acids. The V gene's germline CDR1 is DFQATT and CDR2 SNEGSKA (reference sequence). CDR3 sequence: CSARDLERGYGYTF. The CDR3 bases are TGCAGTGCTAGAGATCTCGAAAGGGGCTATGGCTACACCTTC.

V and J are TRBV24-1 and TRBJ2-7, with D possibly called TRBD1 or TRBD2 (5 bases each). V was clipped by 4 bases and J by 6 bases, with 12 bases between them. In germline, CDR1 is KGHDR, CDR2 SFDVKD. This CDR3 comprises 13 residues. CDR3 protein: CATSEGTATEQYF. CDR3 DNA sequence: TGTGCCACCAGTGAAGGGACGGCCACCGAGCAGTACTTC.

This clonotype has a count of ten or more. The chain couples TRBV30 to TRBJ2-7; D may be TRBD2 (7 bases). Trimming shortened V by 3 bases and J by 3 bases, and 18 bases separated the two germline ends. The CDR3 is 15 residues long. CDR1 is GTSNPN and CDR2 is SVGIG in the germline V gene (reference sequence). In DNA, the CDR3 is TGTGCCTGGAGCATTTGGGGGGGGCCGATCTACGAGCAGTACTTC. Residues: CAWSIWGGPIYEQYF. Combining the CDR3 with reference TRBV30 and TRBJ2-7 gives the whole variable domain SQTIHQWPATLVQPVGSPLSLECTVEGTSNPNLYWYRQAAGRGLQLLFYSVGIGQISSEVPQNLSASRPQDRQFILSSKKLLLSDSGFYLCAWSIWGGPIYEQYFGPGTRLTVT.

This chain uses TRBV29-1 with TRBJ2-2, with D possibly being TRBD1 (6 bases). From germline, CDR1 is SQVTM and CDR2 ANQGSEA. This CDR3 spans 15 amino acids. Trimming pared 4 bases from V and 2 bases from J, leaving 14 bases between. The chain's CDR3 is CSVVFLQGNTGELFF. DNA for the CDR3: TGCAGCGTTGTGTTTCTACAGGGCAACACCGGGGAGCTGTTTTTT.

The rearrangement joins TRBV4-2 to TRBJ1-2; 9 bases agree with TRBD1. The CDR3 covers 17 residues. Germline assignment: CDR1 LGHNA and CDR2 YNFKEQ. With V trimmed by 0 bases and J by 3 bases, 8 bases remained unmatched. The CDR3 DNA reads TGTGCCAGCAGCCAAGAGAACAGGGGGCCTTGGGACTATGGCTACACCTTC. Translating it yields CASSQENRGPWDYGYTF.

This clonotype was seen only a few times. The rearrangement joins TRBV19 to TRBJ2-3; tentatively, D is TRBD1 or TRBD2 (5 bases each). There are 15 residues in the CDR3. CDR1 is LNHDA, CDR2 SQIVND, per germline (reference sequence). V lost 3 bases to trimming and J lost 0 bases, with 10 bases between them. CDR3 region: CASSMQGPSTDTQYF. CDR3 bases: TGTGCCAGTAGTATGCAGGGACCTAGCACAGATACGCAGTATTTT.